This T cell receptor (beta chain) appears in the sequencing data of a study of blood T cell repertoires in COVID-19. V lost 7 bases to trimming and J lost 1 base; unmatched junction nucleotides: 5. CDR3 size: 15 residues. Germline V gene lookup returns CDR1 MNHEY and CDR2 SMNVEV (reference sequence). Here immunoSEQ multiplex PCR was the method, and the copy in TCRdb shows in-frame clones only, minus some. This table holds about 150,000 clones, 70% to 85% found once. The genes are TRBV27 and TRBJ1-5; TRBD1 matches at 9 bases. The sequence came from a woman aged 55-69 years with acute or convalescent COVID-19. Sequencing was done on a sample of peripheral blood. The CDR3 coding sequence is TGTGCCAGCAAACCACAGGGGGCAAGCAATCAGCCCCAGCATTTT. Translation gives CASKPQGASNQPQHF.